One sample yielded the 26 T cell receptor beta chains listed below, sequenced in a study of shared clonotypes between healthy human individuals. Cells designated naive CD8 were CD45RO-negative and were positively selected for CCR7, with terminally differentiated effector memory CD45RA+ cells excluded. The table came from immunoSEQ multiplex PCR; TCRdb's copy has only in-frame clones and leaves some out. The repertoire consists of roughly 2.1 million clones, with 90% to 95% occurring once and the leading ten covering around 1.7%. The specimen was naive CD8+ T cells from PBMCs. The receptors stem from a man between 18 and 29 years old in good health. Some clones in this sample may be carry-over from other donors' samples.

V gene TRBV6-5 combines with J gene TRBJ2-7; possibly TRBD2 for D (5 bases). Germline CDR1 reads MNHEY; CDR2 reads SVGAGI. The CDR3 is 15 amino acids. V dropped 4 bases and J dropped 0 bases, with 13 bases sitting between them. The CDR3 nucleotides are TGTGCCAGCAGTTCCCCCGGAGCGGCCTCCTACGAGCAGTACTTC. Encoded protein: CASSSPGAASYEQYF.

CDR3 in DNA: TGTGCCAGCGGCGGGAGTTTAAATGAGCAGTTCTTC. Protein: CASGGSLNEQFF. The chain couples TRBV9 to TRBJ2-1, with TRBD2 matching over 7 bases. Per the germline V gene, CDR1 is SGDLS and CDR2 is YYNGEE. This CDR3 comprises 12 residues. Unmatched junction bases numbered 5, after V lost 7 bases and J lost 7 bases.

The chain has TRBV28 and TRBJ1-5, with 7 bases identical to TRBD1. In germline, CDR1 is MDHEN, CDR2 SYDVKM. The CDR3 extends over 14 amino acids. Trimming removed 7 bases from V and 7 bases from J; junction bases left unmatched: 10. CDR3 nucleotide sequence: TGTGCCAGCACTACCCACAGGGGACAGCAGCCCCAGCATTTT. Residues: CASTTHRGQQPQHF.

The V call is TRBV4-1, the J call TRBJ2-1; 9 bases match TRBD2. The CDR3 is made up of 20 amino acids. CDR1 is MGHRA and CDR2 is YSYEKL in the germline V gene. Losses at the gene ends were 1 base for V and 2 bases for J; bases not matched to a gene: 15. CDR3 sequence (DNA): TGCGCCAGCAGCCAAGTCAGCGGTTGGGGCAGCGGGAGGCCCTACAATGAGCAGTTCTTC. Encoded protein: CASSQVSGWGSGRPYNEQFF.

This clone was counted once. J is TRBJ1-1 and V is TRBV4-1, with D unclear. Germline values: CDR1 MGHRA, CDR2 YSYEKL. V was clipped by 0 bases and J by 1 base, with 15 bases between them. The CDR3 spans 17 residues. The CDR3 coding sequence is TGCGCCAGCAGCCAAGATTTCCACAAGGGTCCGAACACTGAAGCTTTCTTT. This gives the protein CASSQDFHKGPNTEAFF.

This chain links TRBV13 with TRBJ2-1, with a possible D match to TRBD1 (5 bases). CDR3 length equals 14 residues. Germline CDR1 reads PRHDT; CDR2 reads FYEKMQ (reference sequence). Trimming removed 1 base at V and 8 bases at J, with 12 bases between. The CDR3 is CASSLERTPDEQFF. The CDR3 DNA reads TGTGCCAGCAGCTTAGAACGGACACCGGATGAGCAGTTCTTC.

The sample holds one count of this clone. The rearrangement links TRBV30 to TRBJ1-5, with a possible D match to TRBD1 (5 bases). The germline gives CDR1 GTSNPN, CDR2 SVGIG (reference sequence). The ends were cut back, 2 bases at V and 6 bases at J, with 20 bases in the middle. The CDR3 runs 16 residues. CDR3 residues: CAWSWVPGWRGQPQHF. The CDR3 DNA reads TGTGCCTGGAGTTGGGTTCCAGGGTGGAGGGGTCAGCCCCAGCATTTT. The variable domain in full, completed from reference TRBV30 and TRBJ1-5, reads SQTIHQWPATLVQPVGSPLSLECTVEGTSNPNLYWYRQAAGRGLQLLFYSVGIGQISSEVPQNLSASRPQDRQFILSSKKLLLSDSGFYLCAWSWVPGWRGQPQHFGDGTRLSIL.

This clone has only one observation. This chain links TRBV18 with TRBJ2-3; 12 positions agree with TRBD2. Germline loops: CDR1 KGHSH, CDR2 LQKENI. V was pared by 5 bases and J by 2 bases, with 5 bases of the junction left unmatched. The CDR3 extends over 16 amino acids. The DNA of the CDR3 is TGTGCCAGCTCAATAAGACTAGCGGGAGACACAGATACGCAGTATTTT. Translation: CASSIRLAGDTDTQYF. Together with reference TRBV18 and TRBJ2-3, the CDR3 gives the full variable domain: NAGVMQNPRHLVRRRGQEARLRCSPMKGHSHVYWYRQLPEEGLKFMVYLQKENIIDESGMPKERFSAEFPKEGPSILRIQQVVRGDSAAYFCASSIRLAGDTDTQYFGPGTRLTVL.

V usage is TRBV27 and J usage is TRBJ2-7; D remains ambiguous. The CDR3 spans 14 residues. Trimming removed 6 bases at V and 7 bases at J, with 19 bases between. Looked up from germline, CDR1 is MNHEY and CDR2 is SMNVEV (reference sequence). This chain's CDR3 is CASSLRGALGEQYF. In DNA form, the CDR3 reads TGTGCCAGCAGCCTCCGAGGTGCTTTGGGGGAGCAGTACTTC.

The chain joins TRBV5-4 to TRBJ2-1; 11 bases map to TRBD2. There are 17 residues in the CDR3. CDR1 SGHNT and CDR2 YYREEE come from the germline V gene (reference sequence). After removal of 1 base from V and 8 bases from J, the junction contained 11 bases not matched to a gene. The CDR3: CASSLQVRLAGGHEQFF. CDR3 nucleotides: TGTGCCAGCAGCTTGCAAGTAAGGCTAGCGGGAGGTCATGAGCAGTTCTTC.

This clone was seen once. The rearrangement uses TRBV28 and TRBJ2-1; no reliable D call. Germline-derived CDR1 and CDR2 are MDHEN and SYDVKM. The CDR3 sequence is 14 residues long. The V end lost 5 bases, the J end lost 9 bases, and 17 bases lay between the germline ends. CDR3 loop: CASSAVANQPEQFF. The CDR3 coding sequence is TGTGCCAGCAGTGCCGTGGCCAATCAGCCTGAGCAGTTCTTC. Full variable domain (remainder filled in from reference TRBV28 and TRBJ2-1): DVKVTQSSRYLVKRTGEKVFLECVQDMDHENMFWYRQDPGLGLRLIYFSYDVKMKEKGDIPEGYSVSREKKERFSLILESASTNQTSMYLCASSAVANQPEQFFGPGTRLTVL.

This clone was picked up one time. The chain has TRBV6-1 and TRBJ2-1; D might be TRBD2 (5 bases). Trimming took off 6 bases at V and 0 bases at J, with 9 bases between the two ends. Germline lookup yields CDR1 MNHNS and CDR2 SASEGT. This CDR3 is 14 amino acids long. DNA for the CDR3: TGTGCCAGCAGCATGAGGGTCTCCTACAATGAGCAGTTCTTC. Its translation is CASSMRVSYNEQFF.

As for this clone: At one end, the junction sequence differs from germline, possibly due to a read error. This rearrangement joins TRBV5-1 to TRBJ1-1, with 9 bases lining up with TRBD1. This CDR3 contains 15 residues. The germline gives CDR1 SGHRS, CDR2 YFSETQ. The DNA for the CDR3 is TGCGCCAGCAGCTCCCGCCCCGGGACAGGGCCCGATGACCCCTTT. This encodes CASSSRPGTGPDDPF.

This chain links TRBV7-8 with TRBJ1-1; D remains ambiguous. Per germline, CDR1 SGHVS and CDR2 FQNEAQ. CDR3 length equals 16 residues. V was pared by 2 bases and J by 2 bases, with 15 bases between. The CDR3: CASSLPLGSLNTEAFF. CDR3 in DNA: TGTGCCAGCAGCTTACCGTTGGGGTCCCTCAACACTGAAGCTTTCTTT.

The rearrangement joins TRBV5-6 to TRBJ1-1, with a weak D call TRBD1 (6 bases). Trimming removed 3 bases at V and 3 bases at J, with 9 bases between. The CDR3 runs 13 residues. Per germline, CDR1 SGHDT and CDR2 YYEEEE. CDR3 DNA: TGTGCCAGCAGCTCGCAGGGGTACACTGAAGCTTTCTTT. Its protein is CASSSQGYTEAFF.

This chain connects TRBV9 to TRBJ2-7; possible D gene TRBD2, 5 bases. The length of the CDR3 is 14 residues. Germline CDR1 SGDLS, CDR2 YYNGEE. The V and J ends lost 2 bases and 6 bases respectively, with 15 bases between them. CDR3 amino acids: CASSVARGSGEQYF. The CDR3 nucleotides read TGTGCCAGCAGCGTGGCCCGGGGAAGCGGCGAGCAGTACTTC.

The chain recombines TRBV2 with TRBJ1-1; 9 nucleotides line up with TRBD1. From germline, CDR1 is SNHLY and CDR2 FYNNEI. Trimming took 6 bases from V and 1 from J; bases not matched to a gene: 9. The CDR3 extends over 16 amino acids. The CDR3 here is CASSSPTGGPNTEAFF. In nucleotides, the CDR3 is TGTGCCAGCAGCTCTCCTACAGGGGGCCCGAACACTGAAGCTTTCTTT.

Regarding this clone: The same CDR3 also results from other DNA sequences found in this sample. The chain couples TRBV28 to TRBJ1-2; D gene uncertain. Per the germline V gene, CDR1 is MDHEN and CDR2 is SYDVKM. The V gene lost 5 bases and the J gene lost 3 bases, with 10 bases spanning the gap. The CDR3 has 13 residues. This chain's CDR3 is CASSPSGYYGYTF. CDR3 nucleotide sequence: TGTGCCAGCAGTCCGTCGGGTTACTATGGCTACACCTTC.

On this clone: The junction departs from germline at one end; a sequencing error may be responsible. The chain couples TRBV6-1 to TRBJ2-4; D call uncertain. The CDR3 sequence is 14 residues long. From germline, CDR1 is MNHNS and CDR2 SASEGT. This CDR3 is CATSPWVAKNIQYF. CDR3 sequence (DNA): TGTGCCACCAGTCCCTGGGTAGCCAAAAACATTCAGTACTTC.

The V gene is TRBV27, the J gene TRBJ2-5; D assignment may be TRBD1 or TRBD2 (5 bases each). Trimming took off 5 bases at V and 3 bases at J, with 13 bases between the two ends. The CDR3 spans 14 residues. Germline lookup yields CDR1 MNHEY and CDR2 SMNVEV (reference sequence). The CDR3, as DNA: TGTGCCAGCAGTCAAATCGGGACGGAAGAGACCCAGTACTTC. Its protein product is CASSQIGTEETQYF.

To note about this clone: Additional DNA sequences in this sample encode the identical CDR3. V and J are TRBV7-9 and TRBJ1-1; TRBD1 might be the D (5 bases). CDR1 and CDR2 from the germline V gene are SEHNR and FQNEAQ (reference sequence). Trimming took 1 base from V and 0 from J, leaving 9 bases between them. This CDR3 is 15 amino acids long. CDR3 bases: TGTGCCAGCAGCTTAGAGGCAGGGTTGAACACTGAAGCTTTCTTT. Amino acid sequence: CASSLEAGLNTEAFF.

This clone has more than one count but fewer than ten. The gene calls are TRBV7-8 and TRBJ2-7, with D possibly matching TRBD2 (6 bases). CDR3 length: 14 residues. Per germline, CDR1 SGHVS and CDR2 FQNEAQ. The V end lost 11 bases, the J end lost 5 bases, and 22 bases lay between the germline ends. CDR3 coding DNA: TGTGCCTCGATAAGGGGCGGGATTGGCCACGAGCAGTACTTC. Its protein product is CASIRGGIGHEQYF.

Remarks on this clone: The identical CDR3 is also encoded by other nucleotide sequences in the sample. This rearrangement joins TRBV19 to TRBJ1-2; D call uncertain. The CDR3 totals 13 residues. Trimming stripped 3 bases from V and 6 bases from J, with 11 bases between. Germline V CDR1 and CDR2: LNHDA, SQIVND (reference sequence). The CDR3 region has the DNA TGTGCCAGTAGTATCGGGTCGGGAGATGGCTACACCTTC. It specifies CASSIGSGDGYTF. Combining the CDR3 with reference TRBV19 and TRBJ1-2 gives the whole variable domain DGGITQSPKYLFRKEGQNVTLSCEQNLNHDAMYWYRQDPGQGLRLIYYSQIVNDFQKGDIAEGYSVSREKKESFPLTVTSAQKNPTAFYLCASSIGSGDGYTFGSGTRLTVV.

This sequence joins TRBV7-9 and TRBJ2-7, with a tentative D call TRBD2 (7 bases). With 2 bases removed from V and 6 bases from J, the gap between germline ends came to 23 bases. This CDR3 has 17 amino acids. From germline, CDR1 is SEHNR and CDR2 FQNEAQ (reference sequence). The CDR3 DNA sequence: TGTGCCAGCAGCTTAAAAGGGGGGCTGGCGGGAGAGCCCGAGCAGTACTTC. As protein: CASSLKGGLAGEPEQYF.

The genes are TRBV25-1 and TRBJ2-3; 9 bases map to TRBD2. With V trimmed by 1 base and J by 3 bases, 5 bases remained unmatched. Germline loops: CDR1 MGHDK, CDR2 SYGVNS. The CDR3 spans 16 residues. CDR3 DNA: TGTGCCAGCAGTGAATGGATAGCGGGAGAGACAGATACGCAGTATTTT. This encodes CASSEWIAGETDTQYF.

This rearrangement joins TRBV4-3 to TRBJ2-2; 13 bases line up with TRBD2. J was trimmed by 5 bases and V by 0 bases; bases with no gene match: 3. The CDR3 is made up of 17 amino acids. CDR1 and CDR2 from the germline V gene are LGHNA and YSLEER. The CDR3 nucleotides read TGCGCCAGCAGCCAAGATGGGGGACTAGCGGGGACCGGGGAGCTGTTTTTT. Its translation is CASSQDGGLAGTGELFF.